At least ten counts were recorded for the clone carrying this T cell receptor (beta chain). Its antigen is not known. The CDR3 loop spans 14 amino acids. Looked up from germline, CDR1 is SNHLY and CDR2 is FYNNEI. V lost 2 bases and J lost 6, with 14 bases in between. Those with hyperthyroidism were 18 to 65 years old, newly diagnosed, and ill for under 2 months. RNA transcripts yielded amplified TCR beta CDR3 regions. HTBI primers were used for first-round RT-PCR of the TCR CDR3. A single record per CDR3 protein comes from TCRdb applying MiXCR to the multiplex PCR reads. The top ten clones hold approximately 10% of a sample with 300,000 to 450,000 distinct CDR3 sequences, about 15% of them seen once. The sample comes from a study of T cells in Graves' hyperthyroidism and ophthalmopathy. Findings and limits, study-wide: Blood samples included most of the expanded thyroid clonotypes exceeding 0.001.

The chain carries TRBV2 and TRBJ2-7; D possibly corresponds to TRBD1 (5 bases). The sample was blood. The TCR sequence derives from a woman in her fifties or sixties with Graves' hyperthyroidism. The CDR3 spells CASSESVGQSEQYF. The CDR3 coding sequence is TGTGCCAGCAGTGAATCGGTGGGGCAGAGCGAGCAGTACTTC.